The 31 T cell receptor beta chains given below trace back to one sample, sequenced in a study of OX40 agonist ivuxolimab in advanced cancers. Measured with immunoSEQ multiplex PCR; TCRdb has only the in-frame clones, and not every one. The data show 55,000 to 85,000 clones, more than 85% seen once. Sequencing used CD4+ or CD8+ T cells sorted from blood, obtained in a trial of the OX40 agonist ivuxolimab. The source of these receptors is an adult with an advanced solid tumor such as melanoma, head and neck, liver or kidney cancer.

The CDR3, as DNA: TGTGCCTGGAGTGGTACCGCGGGGTCCTACGAGCAGTACTTC. Its translation: CAWSGTAGSYEQYF. The gene calls are TRBV30 and TRBJ2-7; TRBD2 might be the D (6 bases). The germline V and J ends were trimmed by 1 base and 1 base, with 11 bases remaining between them. The CDR3 has 14 residues. Germline-derived CDR1 and CDR2 are GTSNPN and SVGIG (reference sequence).

The rearrangement links TRBV11-2 to TRBJ2-7, with D perhaps being TRBD1 or TRBD2 (5 bases each). This CDR3 has 15 residues. CDR1 is SGHAT, CDR2 FQNNGV, per germline. V dropped 0 bases and J dropped 6 bases, with 15 bases sitting between them. CDR3 in amino acids: CASSLDSEGPGEQYF. The DNA of the CDR3 is TGTGCCAGCAGCTTAGATTCTGAGGGGCCCGGCGAGCAGTACTTC.

The chain joins TRBV15 to TRBJ2-3; D may be TRBD2 (5 bases). The CDR3 extends over 17 amino acids. Germline CDR1 LNHNV, CDR2 YYDKDF (reference sequence). Deletions cut 3 bases from V and 3 bases from J, with 19 bases between. The CDR3 region is CATSSLPTVSVTDTQYF. The CDR3 DNA sequence: TGTGCCACCAGCAGCTTACCGACGGTTAGCGTGACAGATACGCAGTATTTT.

The rearrangement joins TRBV7-9 to TRBJ2-7; TRBD1 matches 10 bases. The germline V gene encodes CDR1 SEHNR and CDR2 FQNEAQ (reference sequence). The length of the CDR3 is 15 residues. Trimming took 5 bases from V and 3 from J; bases not matched to a gene: 7. The CDR3 bases are TGTGCCAGCAGCGTCTGGGACAGGGGATTCTACGAGCAGTACTTC. Translating it yields CASSVWDRGFYEQYF. The variable domain in full, completed from reference TRBV7-9 and TRBJ2-7, reads DTGVSQNPRHKITKRGQNVTFRCDPISEHNRLYWYRQTLGQGPEFLTYFQNEAQLEKSRLLSDRFSAERPKGSFSTLEIQRTEQGDSAMYLCASSVWDRGFYEQYFGPGTRLTVT.

The chain links TRBV4-3 to TRBJ2-3; the D gene is possibly TRBD1 (6 bases). CDR1 is LGHNA and CDR2 is YSLEER in the germline V gene. Trimming removed 0 bases at V and 2 bases at J, with 12 bases between. There are 16 residues in the CDR3. CDR3 protein: CASSQDRVGATDTQYF. CDR3 nucleotide sequence: TGCGCCAGCAGCCAAGATAGGGTGGGGGCCACAGATACGCAGTATTTT.

The chain carries TRBV6-1 and TRBJ2-7; D gene uncertain. From germline, CDR1 is MNHNS and CDR2 SASEGT. V lost 4 bases to trimming and J lost 7 bases, with 11 bases between them. This CDR3 spans 12 amino acids. The CDR3 spells CASSVLKGEQYF. DNA of the CDR3: TGTGCCAGCAGTGTCCTGAAAGGGGAGCAGTACTTC.

V and J are TRBV7-8 and TRBJ2-7, with 8 positions matching TRBD2. The CDR3 is made up of 15 amino acids. Germline-derived CDR1 and CDR2 are SGHVS and FQNEAQ. V gave up 1 base and J gave up 0 bases; unmatched junction bases: 2. The CDR3 nucleotides are TGTGCCAGCAGCTTAGAGCGGGGGATCTCCTACGAGCAGTACTTC. Residues: CASSLERGISYEQYF.

The chain uses TRBV7-9 and TRBJ1-2; D may be TRBD1 (5 bases). V was shortened by 7 bases and J by 14 bases, with 23 bases between the two germline ends. CDR1 and CDR2 (germline): SEHNR, FQNEAQ (reference sequence). The CDR3 is made up of 13 amino acids. As DNA, the CDR3 is TGTGCCAGCACCCTGGGGACGGTATATGGAAGAACCTTC. This gives the protein CASTLGTVYGRTF.

This clone was counted once. The chain couples TRBV4-2 to TRBJ2-3, with D uncertain. CDR3 size: 15 residues. Germline CDR1 reads LGHNA; CDR2 reads YNFKEQ. V dropped 4 bases and J dropped 2 bases, with 13 bases sitting between them. The CDR3 DNA reads as TGTGCCAGCAGCCCCTCGTCCGGGCTCACAGATACGCAGTATTTT. Its translation: CASSPSSGLTDTQYF.

The chain is built from TRBV13 and TRBJ2-7; 8 nucleotides line up with TRBD1. Germline values: CDR1 PRHDT, CDR2 FYEKMQ (reference sequence). V was pared by 4 bases and J by 0 bases, with 5 bases of the junction left unmatched. The CDR3 runs 15 residues. In DNA form, the CDR3 reads TGTGCCAGCAGCTCGTCCGGGACAGGCTCCTACGAGCAGTACTTC. It specifies CASSSSGTGSYEQYF.

V is TRBV27 and J is TRBJ1-5, with 10 bases identical to TRBD1. This CDR3 has 16 residues. Losses at the gene ends were 5 bases for V and 6 bases for J; bases not matched to a gene: 10. In germline, CDR1 is MNHEY, CDR2 SMNVEV (reference sequence). The CDR3 is CASSPSTGGNGQPQHF. CDR3 DNA: TGTGCCAGCAGTCCGTCGACAGGGGGCAATGGTCAGCCCCAGCATTTT.

The chain couples TRBV6-6 to TRBJ2-5; D unclear. V gave up 7 bases and J gave up 5 bases, with 8 bases separating them. CDR1 and CDR2 from the germline V gene are MNHNY and SVGAGI (reference sequence). The CDR3 is 11 residues long. CDR3 in amino acids: CASISGETQYF. CDR3 nucleotides: TGTGCCAGCATATCCGGGGAGACCCAGTACTTC.

The chain carries TRBV5-1 and TRBJ1-1; tentative D call: TRBD1 (5 bases). V was trimmed by 0 bases and J by 1 base, leaving 10 bases between them. This CDR3 region has 15 residues. The germline V gene has CDR1 SGHRS and CDR2 YFSETQ. Written as DNA, the CDR3 is TGCGCCAGCAGCTTGGTCCCAGGGTCGAACACTGAAGCTTTCTTT. Translating it yields CASSLVPGSNTEAFF.

The chain recombines TRBV9 with TRBJ2-7; 14 bases match TRBD2. This CDR3 is built from 15 residues. After removal of 3 bases from V and 6 bases from J, the junction contained 5 bases not matched to a gene. The V gene's germline CDR1 is SGDLS and CDR2 YYNGEE. The CDR3 reads CASSAAGTSGSEQYF. CDR3 bases: TGTGCCAGCAGCGCCGCGGGGACTAGCGGGAGCGAGCAGTACTTC.

This chain joins TRBV7-9 and TRBJ2-7, with D possibly called TRBD1 or TRBD2 (7 bases each). The CDR3 sequence is 18 residues long. V gave up 5 bases and J gave up 3 bases, with 26 bases separating them. CDR1 and CDR2 (germline): SEHNR, FQNEAQ (reference sequence). The CDR3 is CASSRGEDRRLGHYEQYF. CDR3 nucleotides: TGTGCCAGCAGCCGGGGGGAGGACAGGCGGTTAGGCCACTACGAGCAGTACTTC.

The chain employs TRBV27 and TRBJ1-2, with TRBD1 matching over 7 bases. Unmatched junction bases numbered 9, after V lost 3 bases and J lost 8 bases. CDR1 is MNHEY, CDR2 SMNVEV, per germline (reference sequence). This CDR3 is 14 amino acids long. This CDR3 is CASSFADRPHGYTF. The DNA for the CDR3 is TGTGCCAGCAGTTTCGCGGACAGGCCCCACGGCTACACCTTC.

The chain employs TRBV7-9 and TRBJ1-2; perhaps TRBD1 as D (5 bases). The V gene lost 2 bases and the J gene lost 2 bases, with 6 bases spanning the gap. There are 13 residues in the CDR3. In germline, CDR1 is SEHNR, CDR2 FQNEAQ (reference sequence). CDR3 DNA sequence: TGTGCCAGCAGCTTATGGGGGAACTATGGCTACACCTTC. It specifies CASSLWGNYGYTF.

This clone has just one count. Here the CDR3 DNA reads TGTGCCAGCAGCCTGGGGGGCAGCGGGGAGACCCAGTACTTC. Protein product: CASSLGGSGETQYF. V and J are TRBV7-2 and TRBJ2-5, with D perhaps being TRBD1 or TRBD2 (6 bases each). V lost 5 bases, J lost 5 bases, and 15 bases lay in between. Germline V CDR1 and CDR2: SGHTA, FQGNSA. CDR3 length: 14 amino acids.

This chain links TRBV19 with TRBJ1-2, with unresolved D. The CDR3 is 14 amino acids. The germline gives CDR1 LNHDA, CDR2 SQIVND (reference sequence). V was pared by 7 bases and J by 2 bases, with 14 bases between. The DNA of the CDR3 is TGTGCCAGTACCCTTGTAGGCACGAACTATGGCTACACCTTC. This codes for CASTLVGTNYGYTF.

The V and J genes are TRBV11-2 and TRBJ2-5; tentative D call: TRBD2 (6 bases). Deletions cut 5 bases from V and 5 bases from J, with 18 bases between. Germline assignment: CDR1 SGHAT and CDR2 FQNNGV. The CDR3 is 15 residues long. The CDR3 protein is CASSRTDTSQETQYF. In DNA, the CDR3 is TGTGCCAGCAGCCGTACGGATACTAGCCAGGAGACCCAGTACTTC.

As for this clone: Other DNA sequences in this sample translate to the same CDR3. This chain joins TRBV5-1 and TRBJ2-7, with TRBD2 as a possible D gene (5 bases). V shed 0 bases and J shed 3 bases, with 7 bases lying between them. The germline CDR1 and CDR2 sequences are SGHRS and YFSETQ. The CDR3 consists of 13 residues. In DNA, the CDR3 is TGCGCCAGCAGCTTGGCCCGGGACTACGAGCAGTACTTC. It encodes CASSLARDYEQYF.

The chain employs TRBV7-9 and TRBJ1-2; 11 positions agree with TRBD1. The CDR3 loop spans 15 amino acids. With V trimmed by 5 bases and J by 4 bases, 6 bases remained unmatched. Germline lookup yields CDR1 SEHNR and CDR2 FQNEAQ (reference sequence). DNA of the CDR3: TGTGCCAGCAGCCCGGTTGGACAGGGGGCCTATGGCTACACCTTC. Translated, it gives CASSPVGQGAYGYTF.

The chain has TRBV11-2 and TRBJ2-7, with 7 nucleotides matching TRBD2. V was pared by 4 bases and J by 6 bases, with 6 bases of the junction left unmatched. Germline V gene lookup returns CDR1 SGHAT and CDR2 FQNNGV. CDR3 length equals 13 residues. This chain's CDR3 is CASSSGWGGEQYF. In nucleotides, the CDR3 is TGTGCCAGCAGCTCAGGGTGGGGGGGCGAGCAGTACTTC.

Turning to this clone: Mismatch with germline at one junction end may stem from a read error. The chain carries TRBV5-5 and TRBJ1-1; D gene unclear. The germline CDR1 and CDR2 sequences are SGHKS and YYEKEE (reference sequence). This CDR3 has 13 amino acids. The CDR3 sequence is CASSFNGNSEAFF. DNA for the CDR3: TGTGCCAGCAGCTTCAACGGCAACAGTGAAGCTTTCTTT.

The chain carries TRBV9 and TRBJ2-3, with TRBD1 as a possible D gene (5 bases). CDR1 and CDR2 (germline): SGDLS, YYNGEE. V shed 0 bases and J shed 1 base, with 6 bases lying between them. The CDR3 contains 14 residues. The CDR3: CASSVEGGTDTQYF. The DNA for the CDR3 is TGTGCCAGCAGCGTAGAAGGGGGCACAGATACGCAGTATTTT. The whole variable domain, filled in from reference TRBV9 and TRBJ2-3, reads DSGVTQTPKHLITATGQRVTLRCSPRSGDLSVYWYQQSLDQGLQFLIQYYNGEERAKGNILERFSAQQFPDLHSELNLSSLELGDSALYFCASSVEGGTDTQYFGPGTRLTVL.

This clone was seen a few times. The same CDR3 is also encoded by other DNA sequences in this sample. J is TRBJ1-1 and V is TRBV19; D is perhaps TRBD1 (5 bases). Trimming removed 1 base from V and 0 bases from J, with 6 bases in between. CDR1 and CDR2 from the germline V gene are LNHDA and SQIVND (reference sequence). This CDR3 has 14 amino acids. The CDR3 DNA is TGTGCCAGTAGTATAGGACAGATGAACACTGAAGCTTTCTTT. Amino acid sequence: CASSIGQMNTEAFF.

This rearrangement joins TRBV27 to TRBJ2-7; no reliable D call. The CDR3 runs 14 residues. Germline-derived CDR1 and CDR2 are MNHEY and SMNVEV (reference sequence). V was cut by 6 bases and J by 0 bases, with 12 bases left in between. CDR3 in amino acids: CASRPYTPSYEQYF. The CDR3 DNA is TGTGCCAGCAGACCCTACACCCCCTCCTACGAGCAGTACTTC.

This rearrangement joins TRBV7-9 to TRBJ2-5; D might be TRBD2 (7 bases). The CDR3 contains 14 residues. The germline V gene encodes CDR1 SEHNR and CDR2 FQNEAQ (reference sequence). Trimming removed 5 bases at V and 2 bases at J, with 12 bases between. The CDR3 DNA follows: TGTGCCAGCAGCCCGGGGGGACAACAAGAGACCCAGTACTTC. Protein: CASSPGGQQETQYF. The full variable domain, its missing parts supplied by reference TRBV7-9 and TRBJ2-5, is DTGVSQNPRHKITKRGQNVTFRCDPISEHNRLYWYRQTLGQGPEFLTYFQNEAQLEKSRLLSDRFSAERPKGSFSTLEIQRTEQGDSAMYLCASSPGGQQETQYFGPGTRLLVL.

The rearrangement uses TRBV2 and TRBJ2-3; 12 bases align to TRBD1. This CDR3 has 16 residues. The germline CDR1 and CDR2 sequences are SNHLY and FYNNEI. The J segment lost 4 bases and the V segment lost 6 bases, leaving 8 bases of the junction unmatched. The CDR3 bases are TGTGCCAGCAGCCGGGACAGGGGGCTTGGGTCAGATACGCAGTATTTT. This sequence encodes CASSRDRGLGSDTQYF.

The chain combines TRBV4-1 with TRBJ1-2; no reliable D call. Germline lookup yields CDR1 MGHRA and CDR2 YSYEKL. The V end lost 1 base, the J end lost 2 bases, and 14 bases lay between the germline ends. The CDR3 extends over 16 amino acids. The CDR3 DNA reads TGCGCCAGCAGCCAAGGGAGGGAGAAGGGAAACTATGGCTACACCTTC. Translated: CASSQGREKGNYGYTF.

The V call is TRBV2, the J call TRBJ2-6; D unclear. The CDR3 spans 15 residues. Per germline, CDR1 SNHLY and CDR2 FYNNEI. The ends were cut back, 6 bases at V and 5 bases at J, with 14 bases in the middle. CDR3 residues: CASRDRSEWANVLTF. The CDR3 DNA reads TGTGCCAGCAGAGATCGGAGTGAATGGGCCAACGTCCTGACTTTC.